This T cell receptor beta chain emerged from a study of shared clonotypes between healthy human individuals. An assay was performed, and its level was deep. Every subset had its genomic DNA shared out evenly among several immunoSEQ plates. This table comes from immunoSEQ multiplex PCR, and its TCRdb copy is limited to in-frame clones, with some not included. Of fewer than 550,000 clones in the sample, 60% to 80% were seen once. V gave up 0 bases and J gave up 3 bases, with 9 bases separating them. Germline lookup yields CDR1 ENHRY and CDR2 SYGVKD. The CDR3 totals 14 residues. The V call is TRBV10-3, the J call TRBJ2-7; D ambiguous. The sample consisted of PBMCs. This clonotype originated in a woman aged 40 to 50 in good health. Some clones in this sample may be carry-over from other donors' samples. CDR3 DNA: TGTGCCATCAGTGAGTCTTGGCAGGTCTACGAGCAGTACTTC. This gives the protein CAISESWQVYEQYF.